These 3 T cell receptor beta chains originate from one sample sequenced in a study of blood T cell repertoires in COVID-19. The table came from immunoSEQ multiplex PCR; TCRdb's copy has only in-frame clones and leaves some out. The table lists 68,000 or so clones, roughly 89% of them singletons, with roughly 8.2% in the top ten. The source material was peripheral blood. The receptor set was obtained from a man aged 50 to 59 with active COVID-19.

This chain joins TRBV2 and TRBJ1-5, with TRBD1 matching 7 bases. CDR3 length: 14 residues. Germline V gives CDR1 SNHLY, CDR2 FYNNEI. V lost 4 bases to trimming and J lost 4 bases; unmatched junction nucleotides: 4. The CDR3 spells CASSGQGLNQPQHF. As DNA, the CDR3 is TGTGCCAGCAGTGGACAGGGTTTAAATCAGCCCCAGCATTTT.

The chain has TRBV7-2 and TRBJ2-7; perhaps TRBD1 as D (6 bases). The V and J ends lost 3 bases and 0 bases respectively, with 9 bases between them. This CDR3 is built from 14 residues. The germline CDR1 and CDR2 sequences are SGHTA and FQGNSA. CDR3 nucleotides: TGTGCCAGCAGCTTGACAGGTTCCTCCTACGAGCAGTACTTC. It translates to CASSLTGSSYEQYF.

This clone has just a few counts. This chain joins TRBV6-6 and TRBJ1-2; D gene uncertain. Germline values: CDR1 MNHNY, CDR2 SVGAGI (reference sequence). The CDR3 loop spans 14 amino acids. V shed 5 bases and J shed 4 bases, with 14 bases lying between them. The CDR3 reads CASSKDYRSYGYTF. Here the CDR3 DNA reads TGTGCCAGCAGTAAAGACTACCGTTCCTATGGCTACACCTTC.